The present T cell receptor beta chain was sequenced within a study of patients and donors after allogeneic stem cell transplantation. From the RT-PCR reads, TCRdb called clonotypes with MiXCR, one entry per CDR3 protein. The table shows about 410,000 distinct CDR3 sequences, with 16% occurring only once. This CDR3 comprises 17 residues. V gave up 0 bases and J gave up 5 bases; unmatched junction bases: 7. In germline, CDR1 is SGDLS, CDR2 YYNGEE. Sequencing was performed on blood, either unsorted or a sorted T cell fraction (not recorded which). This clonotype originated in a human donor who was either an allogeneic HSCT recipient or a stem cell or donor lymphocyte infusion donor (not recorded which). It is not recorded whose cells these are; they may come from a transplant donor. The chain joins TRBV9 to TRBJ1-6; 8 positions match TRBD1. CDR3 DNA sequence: TGTGCCAGCAGCGTAGCGACAGGGGCGAATAATAATTCACCCCTCCACTTT. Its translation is CASSVATGANNNSPLHF.